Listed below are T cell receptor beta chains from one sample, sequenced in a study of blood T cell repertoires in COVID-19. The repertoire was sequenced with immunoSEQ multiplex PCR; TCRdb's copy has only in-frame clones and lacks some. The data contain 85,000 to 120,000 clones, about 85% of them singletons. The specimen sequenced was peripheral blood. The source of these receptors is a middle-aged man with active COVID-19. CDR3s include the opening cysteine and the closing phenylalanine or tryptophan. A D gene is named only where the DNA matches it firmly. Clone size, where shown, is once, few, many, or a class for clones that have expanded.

CDR3aa: CASSRDRGREKLFF; CDR3nt: TGTGCCAGCAGCCGGGACAGGGGGCGTGAAAAACTGTTTTTT; j_gene: TRBJ1-4; abundance: NA; v_gene: TRBV11-2; d_gene: TRBD1
CDR3aa: CASSPFHRVVIDEQYF; CDR3nt: TGTGCCAGCTCACCTTTTCACAGGGTCGTGATCGACGAGCAGTACTTC; j_gene: TRBJ2-7; abundance: NA; v_gene: TRBV18; d_gene: NA
CDR3aa: CASSQGEGGHEQFF; CDR3nt: TGTGCCAGCAGCCAAGGGGAGGGGGGCCATGAGCAGTTCTTC; j_gene: TRBJ2-1; abundance: NA; v_gene: TRBV3-1/TRBV3-2; d_gene: NA
CDR3aa: CASIFDQGRGGELFF; CDR3nt: TGTGCCAGCATTTTTGACCAGGGCCGCGGCGGGGAGCTGTTTTTT; j_gene: TRBJ2-2; abundance: NA; v_gene: TRBV2; d_gene: NA
CDR3aa: CASREGGSGNTIYF; CDR3nt: TGTGCCAGCAGGGAAGGGGGCTCTGGAAACACCATATATTTT; j_gene: TRBJ1-3; abundance: NA; v_gene: TRBV6-6; d_gene: NA
CDR3aa: CASSARTGAGELFF; CDR3nt: TGTGCCAGCTCGGCCAGGACAGGGGCCGGGGAGCTGTTTTTT; j_gene: TRBJ2-2; abundance: NA; v_gene: TRBV11-3; d_gene: TRBD1
CDR3aa: CASSRTGVDGYTF; CDR3nt: TGTGCCAGCAGCCGAACAGGGGTAGATGGCTACACCTTC; j_gene: TRBJ1-2; abundance: many; v_gene: TRBV6-6; d_gene: TRBD1
CDR3aa: CASSSPGGPSQETQYF; CDR3nt: TGTGCCAGCAGTTCCCCTGGGGGCCCCTCCCAAGAGACCCAGTACTTC; j_gene: TRBJ2-5; abundance: NA; v_gene: TRBV28; d_gene: NA
CDR3aa: CASSRTGNYGYTF; CDR3nt: TGTGCCAGCAGCCGGACAGGGAACTATGGCTACACCTTC; j_gene: TRBJ1-2; abundance: once; v_gene: TRBV3-1/TRBV3-2; d_gene: TRBD1
CDR3aa: CASSEQQVYGYTF; CDR3nt: TGTGCCAGCAGTGAACAACAGGTCTATGGCTACACCTTC; j_gene: TRBJ1-2; abundance: NA; v_gene: TRBV6-1; d_gene: NA
CDR3aa: CASSPPSSYEQYF; CDR3nt: TGTGCCAGCAGTCCGCCCAGCTCCTACGAGCAGTACTTC; j_gene: TRBJ2-7; abundance: NA; v_gene: TRBV6-2/TRBV6-3; d_gene: NA
CDR3aa: CSVAGETQYF; CDR3nt: TGCAGCGTTGCGGGGGAGACCCAGTACTTC; j_gene: TRBJ2-5; abundance: NA; v_gene: TRBV29-1; d_gene: NA
CDR3aa: CASSPSGQFANTGELFF; CDR3nt: TGTGCCAGCTCACCATCGGGACAGTTCGCGAACACCGGGGAGCTGTTTTTT; j_gene: TRBJ2-2; abundance: NA; v_gene: TRBV18; d_gene: TRBD1
CDR3aa: CSVVAGNYGYTF; CDR3nt: TGCAGCGTTGTAGCGGGGAACTATGGCTACACCTTC; j_gene: TRBJ1-2; abundance: NA; v_gene: TRBV29-1; d_gene: NA
CDR3aa: CASSIEGASGNTIYF; CDR3nt: TGCGCCAGCAGCATAGAGGGGGCAAGTGGAAACACCATATATTTT; j_gene: TRBJ1-3; abundance: NA; v_gene: TRBV5-1; d_gene: TRBD1
CDR3aa: CASSGLIFSGNTIYF; CDR3nt: TGTGCCAGTAGTGGGCTAATCTTCTCTGGAAACACCATATATTTT; j_gene: TRBJ1-3; abundance: NA; v_gene: TRBV19; d_gene: NA
CDR3aa: CSASVRSHEQFF; CDR3nt: TGCAGTGCTAGTGTTCGGAGCCATGAGCAGTTCTTC; j_gene: TRBJ2-1; abundance: once; v_gene: TRBV20-1; d_gene: NA
CDR3aa: CAWGGGSNQPQHF; CDR3nt: TGTGCCTGGGGCGGGGGAAGCAATCAGCCCCAGCATTTT; j_gene: TRBJ1-5; abundance: NA; v_gene: TRBV30; d_gene: NA
CDR3aa: CASSSLRDRVGSRSYEQYF; CDR3nt: TGTGCCAGCAGCTCCCTCCGGGACAGGGTTGGGTCCCGCTCCTACGAGCAGTACTTC; j_gene: TRBJ2-7; abundance: few; v_gene: TRBV11-2; d_gene: TRBD1
CDR3aa: CAIGARADTQYF; CDR3nt: TGTGCCATCGGGGCCAGGGCAGATACGCAGTATTTT; j_gene: TRBJ2-3; abundance: NA; v_gene: TRBV10-3; d_gene: NA
CDR3aa: CASSRQGASGNTIYF; CDR3nt: TGTGCCAGCAGTAGACAGGGAGCCTCTGGAAACACCATATATTTT; j_gene: TRBJ1-3; abundance: NA; v_gene: TRBV6-5; d_gene: TRBD1
CDR3aa: CAISSRAAYGYTF; CDR3nt: TGTGCCATCAGCAGCAGGGCCGCCTATGGCTACACCTTC; j_gene: TRBJ1-2; abundance: NA; v_gene: TRBV10-3; d_gene: NA
CDR3aa: CAWTDRLGTEAFF; CDR3nt: TGTGCCTGGACAGACAGATTGGGCACTGAAGCTTTCTTT; j_gene: TRBJ1-1; abundance: NA; v_gene: TRBV30; d_gene: NA
CDR3aa: CASSLLQGEPQHF; CDR3nt: TGCGCCAGCAGCCTATTACAGGGGGAGCCCCAGCATTTT; j_gene: TRBJ1-5; abundance: NA; v_gene: TRBV4-1; d_gene: TRBD1
CDR3aa: CASSLGQGREKLFF; CDR3nt: TGCGCCAGCAGCTTGGGACAGGGACGCGAAAAACTGTTTTTT; j_gene: TRBJ1-4; abundance: NA; v_gene: TRBV5-1; d_gene: TRBD1
CDR3aa: CASSFLQGHDYGYTF; CDR3nt: TGTGCCAGCAGTTTCCTTCAGGGGCATGACTATGGCTACACCTTC; j_gene: TRBJ1-2; abundance: NA; v_gene: TRBV27; d_gene: NA
CDR3aa: CASSLLQVTEAFF; CDR3nt: TGTGCCAGCAGTCTACTCCAGGTTACTGAAGCTTTCTTT; j_gene: TRBJ1-1; abundance: NA; v_gene: TRBV6-5; d_gene: NA
CDR3aa: CASSFYEHYGYTF; CDR3nt: TGTGCCAGCAGCTTTTATGAGCACTATGGCTACACCTTC; j_gene: TRBJ1-2; abundance: NA; v_gene: TRBV11-2; d_gene: NA
CDR3aa: CASSPSLRGRANNSALHF; CDR3nt: TGTGCCAGCAGTCCCTCCCTCAGGGGGCGAGCCAATAATTCAGCCCTCCACTTT; j_gene: TRBJ1-6; abundance: NA; v_gene: TRBV27; d_gene: TRBD1
CDR3aa: CASSLGFRDRGEQFF; CDR3nt: TGTGCCAGCAGTTTAGGCTTTAGGGACAGGGGAGAGCAGTTCTTC; j_gene: TRBJ2-1; abundance: NA; v_gene: TRBV28; d_gene: TRBD1
CDR3aa: CASSSQTGVGNTIYF; CDR3nt: TGTGCCAGCAGTTCTCAGACAGGGGTAGGAAACACCATATATTTT; j_gene: TRBJ1-3; abundance: once; v_gene: TRBV7-2; d_gene: TRBD1
CDR3aa: CATTGGVKNSPLHF; CDR3nt: TGTGCCACCACAGGGGGCGTGAAGAATTCACCCCTCCACTTT; j_gene: TRBJ1-6; abundance: NA; v_gene: TRBV6-5; d_gene: TRBD1
CDR3aa: CASRPDRADTEAFF; CDR3nt: TGCGCCAGCAGGCCGGACAGGGCAGACACTGAAGCTTTCTTT; j_gene: TRBJ1-1; abundance: NA; v_gene: TRBV5-1; d_gene: TRBD1
CDR3aa: CASSFGTGLLEQYF; CDR3nt: TGCGCCAGCAGTTTCGGGACAGGGTTGCTTGAGCAGTACTTC; j_gene: TRBJ2-7; abundance: once; v_gene: TRBV5-1; d_gene: TRBD1
CDR3aa: CASTGQGQETQYF; CDR3nt: TGTGCCAGTACAGGACAGGGCCAAGAGACCCAGTACTTC; j_gene: TRBJ2-5; abundance: NA; v_gene: TRBV5-4; d_gene: TRBD1
CDR3aa: CASSLRQGFATNEKLFF; CDR3nt: TGTGCCAGCAGCTTGAGACAGGGCTTTGCAACTAATGAAAAACTGTTTTTT; j_gene: TRBJ1-4; abundance: once; v_gene: TRBV7-6; d_gene: TRBD1
CDR3aa: CASSAQILAGGPYQETQYF; CDR3nt: TGTGCCAGCAGTGCTCAAATTTTAGCGGGGGGACCGTACCAAGAGACCCAGTACTTC; j_gene: TRBJ2-5; abundance: NA; v_gene: TRBV6-1; d_gene: TRBD2
CDR3aa: CASSLTGGRSPLHF; CDR3nt: TGTGCCAGCAGCCTAACAGGGGGTCGTTCACCCCTCCACTTT; j_gene: TRBJ1-6; abundance: once; v_gene: TRBV11-1; d_gene: TRBD1
CDR3aa: CASSLQGASYNEQFF; CDR3nt: TGCGCCAGCAGCTTGCAGGGGGCTTCCTACAATGAGCAGTTCTTC; j_gene: TRBJ2-1; abundance: NA; v_gene: TRBV5-1; d_gene: TRBD1
CDR3aa: CASSSRDRASYEQYF; CDR3nt: TGTGCCAGCAGCTCCCGGGACAGGGCCTCCTACGAGCAGTACTTC; j_gene: TRBJ2-7; abundance: NA; v_gene: TRBV7-9; d_gene: TRBD1
CDR3aa: CASSQDSRDTGLAFF; CDR3nt: TGCGCCAGCAGCCAAGATTCCCGGGACACCGGTTTGGCTTTCTTT; j_gene: TRBJ1-1; abundance: NA; v_gene: TRBV4-3; d_gene: NA
CDR3aa: CASSEAPTTLGEQFF; CDR3nt: TGTGCCAGCAGTGAAGCGCCCACTACCCTGGGTGAGCAGTTCTTC; j_gene: TRBJ2-1; abundance: once; v_gene: TRBV2; d_gene: NA
CDR3aa: CASSSRGGQGEQYF; CDR3nt: TGTGCCAGCAGTTCACGCGGGGGGCAGGGAGAGCAGTACTTC; j_gene: TRBJ2-7; abundance: NA; v_gene: TRBV6-5; d_gene: TRBD2
CDR3aa: CASSPTSGVYNEQFF; CDR3nt: TGTGCCAGCAGTCCGACTAGCGGGGTCTACAATGAGCAGTTCTTC; j_gene: TRBJ2-1; abundance: NA; v_gene: TRBV2; d_gene: TRBD2
CDR3aa: CAWMDRGRSPLHF; CDR3nt: TGTGCCTGGATGGACAGGGGGCGTTCACCCCTCCACTTT; j_gene: TRBJ1-6; abundance: NA; v_gene: TRBV30; d_gene: TRBD1